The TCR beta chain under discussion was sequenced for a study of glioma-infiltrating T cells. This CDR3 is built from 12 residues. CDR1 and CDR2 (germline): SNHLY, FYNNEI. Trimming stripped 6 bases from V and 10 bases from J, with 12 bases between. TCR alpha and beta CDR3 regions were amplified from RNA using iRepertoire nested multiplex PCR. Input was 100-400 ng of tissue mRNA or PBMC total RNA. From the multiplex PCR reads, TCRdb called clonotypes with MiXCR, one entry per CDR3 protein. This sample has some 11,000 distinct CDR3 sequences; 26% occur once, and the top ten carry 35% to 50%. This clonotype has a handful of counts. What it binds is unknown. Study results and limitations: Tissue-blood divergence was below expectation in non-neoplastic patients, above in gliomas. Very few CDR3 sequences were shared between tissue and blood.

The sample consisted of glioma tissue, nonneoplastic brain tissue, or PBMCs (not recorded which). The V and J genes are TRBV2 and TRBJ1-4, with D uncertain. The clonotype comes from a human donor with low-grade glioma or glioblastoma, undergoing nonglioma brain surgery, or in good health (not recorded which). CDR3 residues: CASRETGGKLFF. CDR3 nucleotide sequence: TGTGCCAGCAGGGAGACCGGTGGAAAACTGTTTTTT.